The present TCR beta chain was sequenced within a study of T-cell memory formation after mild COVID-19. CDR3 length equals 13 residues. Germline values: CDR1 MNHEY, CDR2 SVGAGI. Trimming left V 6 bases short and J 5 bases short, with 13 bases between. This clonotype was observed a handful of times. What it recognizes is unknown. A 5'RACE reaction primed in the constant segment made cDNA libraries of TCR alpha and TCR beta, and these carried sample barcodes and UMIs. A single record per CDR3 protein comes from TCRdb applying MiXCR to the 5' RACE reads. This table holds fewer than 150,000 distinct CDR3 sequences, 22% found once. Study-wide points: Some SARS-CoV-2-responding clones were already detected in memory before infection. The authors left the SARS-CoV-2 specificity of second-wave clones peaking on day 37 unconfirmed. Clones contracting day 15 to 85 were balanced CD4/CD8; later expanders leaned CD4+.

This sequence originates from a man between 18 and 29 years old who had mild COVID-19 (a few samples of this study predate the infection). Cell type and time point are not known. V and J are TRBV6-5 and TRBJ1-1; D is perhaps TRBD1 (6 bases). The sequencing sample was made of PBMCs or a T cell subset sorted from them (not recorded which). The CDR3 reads CASSDSQGTEAFF. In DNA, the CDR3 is TGTGCCAGCAGCGATTCCCAGGGGACTGAAGCTTTCTTT.